This TCR beta chain was identified in a study of hypomethylating agent response in myelodysplastic syndrome listed by TCRdb under 2021. Concerning the study at large: The hypomethylating agent given was azacitidine in about 70% of the 11 patients and decitabine in 3 of 11 patients. A mean patient age of around 70 +/- 6 years was recorded, and a diploid cytogenetic profile was observed most commonly. The cohort included several male and a couple of female myelodysplastic syndrome patients. Response was defined as complete response or hematologic improvement, and any patient who met neither criterion was considered a non-responder. Six or seven patients had a response of complete response or hematologic improvement, and five patients did not respond. TET2 mutation was identified most frequently, being present in 5 of 11 patients. The investigation overall reported the following: After treatment with a hypomethylating agent, no significant changes in richness, rarefaction diversity or clonality were seen, whether all patients were considered together or each response group separately. The shared GLIPH2 clusters might recognize novel MDS antigens, but this possibility was not confirmed and requires experimental validation. Because the healthy control donors and the MDS patients were not matched by age, the comparison between MDS and healthy samples could have been affected. The cohort was small, with only about 11 patients analyzed. Novel clonotypes appeared more often in responders, whereas non-responders had more contracted clonotypes after treatment.

The receptor library was made with the immunoSEQ multiplex PCR assay. Survey resolution was used, with two replicates of around 200 ng each, totaling around 400 ng of DNA per sample. Rearranged TCRB sequences in genomic DNA were detected with the hsTCRB kit using multiplex PCR primers targeting V and J genes. In the first PCR, the CDR3 region was amplified for about 30 cycles with the QIAGEN Multiplex PCR Kit. Sample barcodes and Illumina adapters were attached to each replicate during a second PCR lasting roughly 8 cycles. Quantification of the pooled libraries was done with a QuantStudio 6 and the KAPA library quantification kit. Approximately 16 pM of pooled libraries was sequenced on an Illumina MiSeq using 156-cycle single-end reads and a 15-cycle index read. The original methods were these. VDJdb annotation flagged about 1.7% of fewer than 200,000 unique clonotypes as previously reported viral-epitope-specific. The immunoSEQ Data Assistant and immunoSEQ Analyzer converted raw reads into normalized, annotated TCRB repertoires. Clonotype analysis used the immunarch R package version 0.6.5 and BioAnalyzer. Before richness was estimated, every repertoire was downsampled to match the clone count of the smallest repertoire. Clonotypes were sorted into expanded, contracted or novel categories with Fisher's exact tests, where novel meant the clonotype had zero frequency before treatment. Significantly changed CDR3 beta sequences were clustered with GLIPH2 using simulation_depth=1000 and kmer_min_depth=3, and CDR3s shorter than five residues were excluded. Sourced from immuneACCESS, this table was stored by TCRdb with only in-frame sequences that have V and J called. A share of the clones is absent; for the studies checked, an unresolved V gene accounts for under half, and the remainder has no known explanation. V and J calls and clone size follow that table, whereas D and trimming were derived from the DNA. This sample has approximately 11,000 clones in its table, and about 83% of those were observed once. In total, the top ten clones hold roughly 4% of the sample.

Bulk bone marrow was analyzed without sorting T-cell subsets. Immunosequencing of the TCR beta CDR3 regions was performed on bone marrow from approximately 10 myelodysplastic syndrome patients before and after hypomethylating agent therapy. For longitudinal repertoire tracking, every patient provided one baseline bone marrow and two to three bone marrows collected at different post-treatment timepoints. Genomic DNA was isolated from whole bone marrow, and DNA quality was assessed with TapeStation, NanoDrop OneC and PicoGreen assays. V sheds 3 bases and J sheds 1 base, leaving 15 bases between their ends. Looking up the germline V gene yields CDR1 SQVTM and CDR2 ANQGSEA. CDR3 length: 15 amino acids, cysteine to phenylalanine. The sequence is cut down to CDR3 DNA, 45 bases in frame from base 1. On this clone itself: Its target antigen remains unknown. No base-level quality is on record; no much larger clone is a single base apart.

The rearranged segments are TRBV29-1 and TRBJ1-1; the D region possibly corresponds to TRBD1 (6 bases align). This receptor was identified in a human donor with myelodysplastic syndrome. The specimen was bone marrow, collected before or after starting hypomethylating agent treatment for myelodysplastic syndrome (not recorded which). The CDR3 has the sequence CSVDPAGVGNTEAFF. Read as DNA, the sequence is TGCAGCGTTGACCCGGCAGGGGTTGGGAACACTGAAGCTTTCTTT. Reference TRBV29-1 and TRBJ1-1 proteins supply the regions before and after the CDR3; the full variable domain is: SAVISQKPSRDICQRGTSLTIQCQVDSQVTMMFWYRQQPGQSLTLIATANQGSEATYESGFVIDKFPISRPNLTFSTLTVSNMSPEDSSIYLCSVDPAGVGNTEAFFGQGTRLTVV.